This T cell receptor beta chain was found in a study of T cells in Graves' hyperthyroidism and ophthalmopathy. Study-level findings and limits: Stable hyperthyroidism was told apart from ophthalmopathy by a model built on 13 V-J features.

Clinicians diagnosed patients from clinical symptoms, serum thyroxine and TRAb, thyroid ultrasound and orbital computed tomography. This clonotype appeared many times. Its matching antigen is unknown. V was cut by 4 bases and J by 4 bases, with 19 bases left in between. Germline V lookup: CDR1 LGHDT, CDR2 YNNKEL (reference sequence). This CDR3 has 16 residues. It was RNA transcripts that yielded the amplified TCR beta CDR3 regions. First-round RT-PCR with HTBI primers amplified the TCR CDR3 region. TCRdb passed the multiplex PCR reads through MiXCR, listing each CDR3 protein once. Seen here are about 360,000 distinct CDR3 sequences, about 15% observed once, and the top ten hold 25% to 35%.

This rearrangement joins TRBV3-1 to TRBJ1-2; tentative D call: TRBD1 (6 bases). Source material: blood. This receptor was obtained from a woman aged 18 to 35 with Graves' hyperthyroidism that later progressed to Graves' ophthalmopathy. CDR3 amino acids: CASSPRAGGPVYGYTF. The CDR3 DNA is TGTGCCAGCAGCCCCCGCGCCGGGGGGCCTGTCTATGGCTACACCTTC.